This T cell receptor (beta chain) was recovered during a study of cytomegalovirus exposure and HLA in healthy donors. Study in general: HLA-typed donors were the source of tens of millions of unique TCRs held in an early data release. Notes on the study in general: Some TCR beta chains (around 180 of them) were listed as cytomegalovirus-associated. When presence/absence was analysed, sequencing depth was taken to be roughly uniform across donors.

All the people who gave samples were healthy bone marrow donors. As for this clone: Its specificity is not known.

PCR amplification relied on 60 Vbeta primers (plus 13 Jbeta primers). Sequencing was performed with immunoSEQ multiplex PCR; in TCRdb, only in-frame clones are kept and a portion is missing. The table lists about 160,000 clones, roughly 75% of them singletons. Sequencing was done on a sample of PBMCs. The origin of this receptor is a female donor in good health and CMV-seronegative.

In nucleotides, the CDR3 is TGTGCCAGCAGCAAAACAGGGGCTTATAATTCACCCCTCCACTTT. Translating gives CASSKTGAYNSPLHF. The chain joins TRBV6-5 to TRBJ1-6; 7 bases agree with TRBD1. V was clipped by 6 bases and J by 4 bases; unmatched bases: 6. Germline V gene sequence: CDR1 MNHEY, CDR2 SVGAGI. The CDR3 covers 15 residues.